Below are 27 T cell receptor beta chains sequenced from a single sample in a study of tissue T cells after allogeneic stem cell transplantation. Produced via immunoSEQ multiplex PCR; TCRdb's table is partial and in-frame only. Of about 43,000 clones listed, roughly 92% are singletons. The source was blood, collected before transplantation. The source of these receptors is a woman aged 40 to 75 who later had graft-versus-host disease after an allogeneic stem cell transplant.

The V and J genes are TRBV13 and TRBJ1-1; 7 bases line up with TRBD1. The germline V gene encodes CDR1 PRHDT and CDR2 FYEKMQ (reference sequence). J lost 5 bases, V lost 0 bases, and 9 bases had no gene match. This CDR3 has 16 amino acids. The DNA of the CDR3 is TGTGCCAGCAGCTTAGGTGTAGGGGGCGCGGTGACTGAAGCTTTCTTT. Translation: CASSLGVGGAVTEAFF.

J is TRBJ1-2 and V is TRBV5-6, with a possible D match to TRBD1 (5 bases). The CDR3 totals 14 residues. Trimming cost V 4 bases and J 4 bases, with 14 bases left between them. Germline V gene sequence: CDR1 SGHDT, CDR2 YYEEEE. CDR3: CASSPQGPLYGYTF. DNA of the CDR3: TGTGCCAGCAGCCCCCAGGGCCCTCTCTATGGCTACACCTTC.

The V call is TRBV5-5, the J call TRBJ2-1; 8 bases are a match to TRBD1. J gave up 6 bases and V 2 bases, and 10 bases lay outside the gene matches. CDR1 SGHKS and CDR2 YYEKEE come from the germline V gene (reference sequence). The CDR3 spans 16 residues. The CDR3 nucleotides read TGTGCCAGCAGCTTCCCGGGACAGGAAGGCATCAATGAGCAGTTCTTC. It encodes CASSFPGQEGINEQFF.

The V gene is TRBV5-4, the J gene TRBJ2-5; 8 bases fit TRBD2. CDR1 is SGHNT and CDR2 is YYREEE in the germline V gene (reference sequence). The CDR3 extends over 16 amino acids. The junction had 8 bases not matched to a gene; V was cut back by 3 bases and J by 1 base. CDR3 bases: TGTGCCAGCAGCTCCCGGGGGGGGGCCTTCCAAGAGACCCAGTACTTC. Translation gives CASSSRGGAFQETQYF.

The chain carries TRBV7-6 and TRBJ2-3, with a possible D match to TRBD1 (5 bases). CDR1 SGHVS and CDR2 FNYEAQ come from the germline V gene. This CDR3 spans 16 amino acids. Trimming took 2 bases from V and 0 from J, leaving 12 bases between them. CDR3 sequence reads: CASSLTTVSSTDTQYF. As DNA, the CDR3 is TGTGCCAGCAGCTTAACGACAGTCAGTAGCACAGATACGCAGTATTTT.

The chain is built from TRBV2 and TRBJ2-2; D is unclear. The V end lost 1 base, the J end lost 7 bases, and 4 bases lay between the germline ends. From germline, CDR1 is SNHLY and CDR2 FYNNEI. This CDR3 is 12 amino acids long. The CDR3 DNA reads as TGTGCCAGCAGTGAAGGGGTCGGGGAGCTGTTTTTT. It is translated as CASSEGVGELFF.

The chain is built from TRBV27 and TRBJ2-7; the D is unclear. The CDR3 spans 14 residues. The germline V gene has CDR1 MNHEY and CDR2 SMNVEV (reference sequence). V shed 5 bases and J shed 2 bases, with 13 bases lying between them. Here the CDR3 DNA reads TGTGCCAGCAGTCTTAGGGCAGGCACCTACGAGCAGTACTTC. It is translated as CASSLRAGTYEQYF.

Comment on this clone: No conserved phenylalanine or tryptophan ends this CDR3, so it is likely a read error. It is unclear where the CDR3 begins or ends on the DNA, so no DNA is shown, and the CDR3 is as TCRdb lists it. The chain recombines TRBV4-3 with TRBJ2-6; TRBD2, the D gene given by the table, was not confirmed from the DNA. From germline, CDR1 is LGHNA and CDR2 YSLEER. The CDR3 comprises 12 residues, both ends counted. The CDR3 loop reads CASRIFLSTSSV.

The CDR3 spells CSVSEGELFF. The CDR3 DNA sequence: TGCAGCGTTAGTGAAGGGGAGCTGTTTTTT. The chain uses TRBV29-1 and TRBJ2-2; no reliable D call. CDR1 is SQVTM and CDR2 is ANQGSEA in the germline V gene. Trimming cost V 5 bases and J 8 bases, with 6 bases left between them. The CDR3 has 10 amino acids.

The chain couples TRBV28 to TRBJ2-7; D could derive from TRBD1 or TRBD2 (5 bases each). V shed 3 bases and J shed 5 bases, with 17 bases lying between them. From germline, CDR1 is MDHEN and CDR2 SYDVKM. The CDR3 is 15 amino acids. The CDR3 reads CASSFLMGVGNEQYF. The CDR3 DNA is TGTGCCAGCAGTTTCTTAATGGGGGTAGGAAACGAGCAGTACTTC.

The chain has TRBV5-1 and TRBJ2-7; TRBD1 agrees at 10 bases. The trim removed 10 bases at V and 2 bases at J, leaving 6 bases unmatched. The CDR3 contains 13 residues. From germline, CDR1 is SGHRS and CDR2 YFSETQ. In nucleotides, the CDR3 is TGCGCCGCCGCCGGGACAGGGGCCTACGAGCAGTACTTC. It specifies CAAAGTGAYEQYF.

The rearrangement links TRBV18 to TRBJ1-1; D unclear. The CDR3 is made up of 12 amino acids. Germline V gene data show CDR1 as KGHSH and CDR2 as LQKENI. V lost 0 bases, J lost 8 bases, and 7 bases lay in between. The CDR3: CASSPPSREAFF. Written as DNA, the CDR3 is TGTGCCAGCTCACCACCAAGCAGAGAAGCTTTCTTT.

This clone has just one count. The rearrangement uses TRBV7-2 and TRBJ2-5; the match to TRBD2 covers 7 bases. Germline V gene lookup returns CDR1 SGHTA and CDR2 FQGNSA. CDR3 length: 16 amino acids. The J segment lost 5 bases and the V segment lost 1 base, leaving 10 bases of the junction unmatched. The CDR3 sequence: CASSLVVGASGETQYF. The CDR3 DNA reads TGTGCCAGCAGCTTAGTAGTCGGGGCTAGCGGCGAGACCCAGTACTTC. Based on the CDR3 plus reference TRBV7-2 and TRBJ2-5, the full variable domain is GAGVSQSPSNKVTEKGKDVELRCDPISGHTALYWYRQSLGQGLEFLIYFQGNSAPDKSGLPSDRFSAERTGGSVSTLTIQRTQQEDSAVYLCASSLVVGASGETQYFGPGTRLLVL.

This clone has just one count. The genes are TRBV19 and TRBJ2-7, with D perhaps assigned TRBD1 or TRBD2 (5 bases each). This CDR3 comprises 14 residues. CDR1 and CDR2 (germline): LNHDA, SQIVND (reference sequence). Trimming pared 7 bases from V and 5 bases from J, leaving 18 bases between. Written as DNA, the CDR3 is TGTGCCAGTACCGCTTGGGACCGCCAGGACGAGCAGTACTTC. Its translation: CASTAWDRQDEQYF.

The chain is built from TRBV27 and TRBJ2-2, with unresolved D. The CDR3 covers 12 residues. The germline V gene has CDR1 MNHEY and CDR2 SMNVEV (reference sequence). V was shortened by 2 bases and J by 8 bases, with 6 bases between the two germline ends. The CDR3 DNA reads TGTGCCAGCAGTTTAAGTCGGGGGGAGCTGTTTTTT. Protein sequence: CASSLSRGELFF.

The V and J genes are TRBV7-9 and TRBJ2-7; 10 nucleotides agree with TRBD1. CDR3 length: 19 amino acids. Germline V lookup: CDR1 SEHNR, CDR2 FQNEAQ (reference sequence). Trimming cost V 4 bases and J 2 bases; bases outside gene matches: 17. The CDR3 here is CASSSDRDRGLFFTYEQYF. CDR3 DNA sequence: TGTGCCAGCAGCTCAGATCGGGACAGGGGACTTTTCTTCACCTACGAGCAGTACTTC. Complete variable domain (other parts from reference TRBV7-9 and TRBJ2-7): DTGVSQNPRHKITKRGQNVTFRCDPISEHNRLYWYRQTLGQGPEFLTYFQNEAQLEKSRLLSDRFSAERPKGSFSTLEIQRTEQGDSAMYLCASSSDRDRGLFFTYEQYFGPGTRLTVT.

The chain couples TRBV7-3 to TRBJ2-2, with 8 nucleotides matching TRBD2. From germline, CDR1 is SGHTA and CDR2 FQGTGA. CDR3 length equals 16 residues. V lost 5 bases and J lost 7; bases outside the gene matches: 12. The CDR3 loop is CASSPTGTRSLGELFF. CDR3 DNA: TGTGCCAGCAGCCCAACCGGGACTAGAAGCCTCGGGGAGCTGTTTTTT. The full variable domain, rest sourced from reference TRBV7-3 and TRBJ2-2, is GAGVSQTPSNKVTEKGKYVELRCDPISGHTALYWYRQSLGQGPEFLIYFQGTGAADDSGLPNDRFFAVRPEGSVSTLKIQRTERGDSAVYLCASSPTGTRSLGELFFGEGSRLTVL.

J is TRBJ1-1 and V is TRBV20-1; D ambiguous. Germline lookup yields CDR1 DFQATT and CDR2 SNEGSKA (reference sequence). The length of the CDR3 is 12 residues. Trimming pared 3 bases from V and 9 bases from J, leaving 14 bases between. The CDR3 here is CSASVRGKKAFF. In DNA, the CDR3 is TGCAGTGCTAGTGTAAGAGGGAAGAAAGCTTTCTTT.

In DNA, the CDR3 is TGTGCCAGCAGTACTTCCCTCCGGGGTTACAATGAGCAGTTCTTC. It specifies CASSTSLRGYNEQFF. V and J are TRBV6-2 or TRBV6-3 and TRBJ2-1; a weak D match, TRBD2 (5 bases). The CDR3 sequence is 15 residues long. Trimming stripped 5 bases from V and 4 bases from J, with 15 bases between. Germline CDR1 MNHEY, CDR2 SVGEGT.

The DNA of the CDR3 is TGTGCCAGTAGTATAGGACAGGGAATCTACGAGCAGTACTTC. Translating gives CASSIGQGIYEQYF. The chain joins TRBV19 to TRBJ2-7, with 7 bases aligning to TRBD1. CDR1 is LNHDA and CDR2 is SQIVND in the germline V gene (reference sequence). J gave up 3 bases and V 1 base, and 3 bases lay outside the gene matches. The CDR3 runs to 14 residues.

The chain recombines TRBV20-1 with TRBJ2-7; 7 nucleotides agree with TRBD2. The CDR3 totals 11 residues. Germline CDR1 is DFQATT and CDR2 is SNEGSKA (reference sequence). The trim removed 6 bases at V and 6 bases at J, leaving 5 bases unmatched. The CDR3 DNA reads TGCAGTGCGGTGCCGGGGGGCGAGCAGTACTTC. The encoded protein is CSAVPGGEQYF.

This clone occurred a few times. The J gene is TRBJ1-3, the V gene TRBV4-2, with 8 bases matching TRBD1. V shed 4 bases, J shed 1 base, and the junction held 9 bases outside the gene matches. The CDR3 loop spans 17 amino acids. Germline values: CDR1 LGHNA, CDR2 YNFKEQ. The CDR3 loop reads CASSRGGQAASGNTIYF. The CDR3 region has the DNA TGTGCCAGCAGCCGAGGGGGACAGGCCGCATCTGGAAACACCATATATTTT.

The J gene is TRBJ2-3, the V gene TRBV7-2; tentative D call: TRBD1 (7 bases). From germline, CDR1 is SGHTA and CDR2 FQGNSA. Trimming shortened V by 1 base and J by 6 bases, and 14 bases separated the two germline ends. The CDR3 totals 15 residues. CDR3 region: CASSLVGQGGDTQYF. For the CDR3, the DNA is TGTGCCAGCAGCTTAGTAGGGCAGGGGGGCGATACGCAGTATTTT.

This sequence joins TRBV9 and TRBJ2-2, with TRBD2 identical over 13 bases. Germline CDR1 and CDR2: SGDLS and YYNGEE. This CDR3 has 16 amino acids. Germline trimming cut 3 bases from V and 8 bases from J; bases unmatched to any gene: 7. This CDR3 reads CASSEPGLAGKGELFF. CDR3 nucleotide sequence: TGTGCCAGCAGCGAGCCGGGACTAGCGGGAAAGGGGGAGCTGTTTTTT. The variable domain in full, completed from reference TRBV9 and TRBJ2-2, reads DSGVTQTPKHLITATGQRVTLRCSPRSGDLSVYWYQQSLDQGLQFLIQYYNGEERAKGNILERFSAQQFPDLHSELNLSSLELGDSALYFCASSEPGLAGKGELFFGEGSRLTVL.

V gene TRBV11-1 combines with J gene TRBJ2-2, with D unclear. CDR3 length equals 15 residues. The V gene's germline CDR1 is SGHAT and CDR2 FQDESV (reference sequence). V was shortened by 1 base and J by 6 bases, with 12 bases between the two germline ends. CDR3 in amino acids: CASSLGTEKSGELFF. CDR3 bases: TGTGCCAGCAGCTTAGGGACCGAAAAGTCCGGGGAGCTGTTTTTT.

The CDR3 loop is CASSPGLWASNTGELFF. CDR3 coding DNA: TGTGCCAGCAGCCCAGGGTTATGGGCGTCGAACACCGGGGAGCTGTTTTTT. The chain links TRBV11-2 to TRBJ2-2, with D possibly being TRBD1 (5 bases). The germline V gene encodes CDR1 SGHAT and CDR2 FQNNGV. The CDR3 loop spans 17 amino acids. V was shortened by 5 bases and J by 0 bases, with 16 bases between the two germline ends.

The genes are TRBV27 and TRBJ2-1; 10 positions agree with TRBD2. Looked up from germline, CDR1 is MNHEY and CDR2 is SMNVEV (reference sequence). The length of the CDR3 is 16 residues. Trimming removed 5 bases from V and 7 bases from J; junction bases left unmatched: 11. The CDR3 loop reads CASSPYQASGRNEQFF. CDR3 nucleotides: TGTGCCAGCAGTCCCTATCAGGCTAGCGGGAGAAATGAGCAGTTCTTC.